The 22 T cell receptor beta chains below all came from one sample that was sequenced in a study of cytotoxic CD8 clonotypes in ibrutinib-treated CLL. Data came from immunoSEQ multiplex PCR; TCRdb stores just in-frame clones and leaves some out. The profile shows some 150,000 clones, 60% to 80% of them singletons. Sequenced material: PBMCs, taken after 12 months of ibrutinib treatment. The receptors originated from a human donor with chronic lymphocytic leukemia.

J is TRBJ1-2 and V is TRBV19; D is perhaps TRBD1 (5 bases). Trimming cost V 3 bases and J 6 bases, with 29 bases left between them. Per germline, CDR1 LNHDA and CDR2 SQIVND (reference sequence). The CDR3 is 19 residues long. Here the CDR3 reads CASSIRTRRISDFGDGYTF. Here the CDR3 DNA reads TGTGCCAGTAGTATCAGGACACGAAGGATTTCAGATTTCGGGGATGGCTACACCTTC.

CDR3 loop: CASSALGGEAFF. In nucleotides, the CDR3 is TGTGCCAGCAGCGCCCTAGGAGGTGAAGCTTTCTTT. The chain recombines TRBV9 with TRBJ1-1; D is undetermined. CDR1 SGDLS and CDR2 YYNGEE come from the germline V gene. The CDR3 consists of 12 residues. The V end lost 3 bases, the J end lost 7 bases, and 10 bases lay between the germline ends.

The rearrangement uses TRBV6-5 and TRBJ2-7; weak D call: TRBD2 (6 bases). Germline lookup yields CDR1 MNHEY and CDR2 SVGAGI. V was clipped by 0 bases and J by 3 bases, with 15 bases between them. The CDR3 sequence is 16 residues long. The CDR3 here is CASSYSIAGGGYEQYF. DNA for the CDR3: TGTGCCAGCAGTTACTCGATCGCCGGGGGAGGCTACGAGCAGTACTTC.

This clone was picked up one time. The rearrangement uses TRBV2 and TRBJ2-7; TRBD1 matches at 10 bases. Unmatched junction bases numbered 11, after V lost 6 bases and J lost 6 bases. The CDR3 sequence is 15 residues long. Per the germline V gene, CDR1 is SNHLY and CDR2 is FYNNEI. The DNA of the CDR3 is TGTGCCAGCAGACCATTACGGACAGGGGGGGCCGAGCAGTACTTC. Its protein is CASRPLRTGGAEQYF.

V usage is TRBV7-8 and J usage is TRBJ2-1; 11 bases align to TRBD2. The V and J ends lost 5 bases and 6 bases, in that order; junction bases with no gene match: 6. The CDR3 covers 15 residues. Germline CDR1 and CDR2: SGHVS and FQNEAQ. The CDR3 sequence is CASSPASGGFNEQFF. The CDR3 DNA is TGTGCCAGCAGCCCCGCTAGCGGGGGGTTCAATGAGCAGTTCTTC.

The chain joins TRBV7-6 to TRBJ2-7, with D maybe TRBD2 (6 bases). V was cut by 9 bases and J by 6 bases, with 21 bases left in between. The CDR3 runs 14 residues. Looked up from germline, CDR1 is SGHVS and CDR2 is FNYEAQ. CDR3 DNA: TGTGCCAGTTCGAGGGGAGGAGATTTTGGCGAGCAGTACTTC. Amino acids: CASSRGGDFGEQYF.

The chain carries TRBV19 and TRBJ1-3; no clear D gene. Germline CDR1 LNHDA, CDR2 SQIVND (reference sequence). This CDR3 spans 12 amino acids. V lost 5 bases and J lost 3, with 5 bases in between. The CDR3 DNA sequence: TGTGCCAGTAGTCGTAGTGGAAACACCATATATTTT. Translated, it gives CASSRSGNTIYF.

The rearrangement uses TRBV19 and TRBJ2-7; tentatively, D is TRBD1 or TRBD2 (6 bases each). CDR3 length equals 14 residues. The ends were cut back, 3 bases at V and 2 bases at J, with 11 bases in the middle. Looked up from germline, CDR1 is LNHDA and CDR2 is SQIVND (reference sequence). In nucleotides, the CDR3 is TGTGCCAGTAGTATCGCCGGGGGCACCTACGAGCAGTACTTC. Translation: CASSIAGGTYEQYF. The entire variable domain, with the rest obtained from reference TRBV19 and TRBJ2-7, is as follows: DGGITQSPKYLFRKEGQNVTLSCEQNLNHDAMYWYRQDPGQGLRLIYYSQIVNDFQKGDIAEGYSVSREKKESFPLTVTSAQKNPTAFYLCASSIAGGTYEQYFGPGTRLTVT.

The genes are TRBV14 and TRBJ1-2, with 7 bases that match TRBD1. Germline CDR1 reads SGHDN; CDR2 reads FVKESK. The V and J ends lost 1 base and 4 bases, in that order; junction bases with no gene match: 15. The CDR3 runs to 18 residues. The CDR3 sequence is CASSQGGTTGAGVYGYTF. In nucleotides, the CDR3 is TGTGCCAGCAGCCAAGGAGGGACCACAGGGGCGGGGGTCTATGGCTACACCTTC.

This clone was counted a single time. V is TRBV7-2 and J is TRBJ1-1; unclear D gene. The CDR3 is made up of 13 amino acids. The germline V gene encodes CDR1 SGHTA and CDR2 FQGNSA. V lost 5 bases, J lost 1 base, and 8 bases lay in between. CDR3: CASSLHWNTEAFF. The CDR3 DNA is TGTGCCAGCAGCCTCCATTGGAACACTGAAGCTTTCTTT. Looking up the rest from reference TRBV7-2 and TRBJ1-1 gives the full variable domain: GAGVSQSPSNKVTEKGKDVELRCDPISGHTALYWYRQSLGQGLEFLIYFQGNSAPDKSGLPSDRFSAERTGGSVSTLTIQRTQQEDSAVYLCASSLHWNTEAFFGQGTRLTVV.

This clone has a handful of counts. V and J are TRBV10-3 and TRBJ1-2, with 8 bases aligning to TRBD1. CDR1 and CDR2 (germline): ENHRY, SYGVKD. The CDR3 has 14 amino acids. Trimming cost V 2 bases and J 6 bases; bases outside gene matches: 5. CDR3 in DNA: TGTGCCATCAGTGAGACAGGGGGGATTGATGGCTACACCTTC. This sequence encodes CAISETGGIDGYTF.

V gene TRBV7-8 combines with J gene TRBJ1-1; D may be TRBD1 (6 bases). V was shortened by 1 base and J by 4 bases, with 13 bases between the two germline ends. The length of the CDR3 is 15 residues. CDR1 is SGHVS, CDR2 FQNEAQ, per germline. CDR3 sequence: CASSLVGGEATEAFF. CDR3 sequence (DNA): TGTGCCAGCAGCTTAGTCGGGGGCGAGGCCACTGAAGCTTTCTTT. Full variable domain (missing parts from reference TRBV7-8 and TRBJ1-1): GAGVSQSPRYKVAKRGQDVALRCDPISGHVSLFWYQQALGQGPEFLTYFQNEAQLDKSGLPSDRFFAERPEGSVSTLKIQRTQQEDSAVYLCASSLVGGEATEAFFGQGTRLTVV.

V and J are TRBV2 and TRBJ2-5; 12 positions match TRBD2. The J segment lost 1 base and the V segment lost 10 bases, leaving 7 bases of the junction unmatched. CDR3 length: 15 amino acids. From germline, CDR1 is SNHLY and CDR2 FYNNEI. CDR3 bases: TGTGCCACCAAAGGGACTAGCGGGCCCCAAGAGACCCAGTACTTC. This gives the protein CATKGTSGPQETQYF.

This clone has a single count. The chain carries TRBV7-9 and TRBJ2-5, with 9 bases lining up with TRBD2. With 6 bases clipped from V and 1 base from J, the junction kept 9 bases outside the gene matches. Germline CDR1 is SEHNR and CDR2 is FQNEAQ (reference sequence). CDR3 length: 16 residues. The CDR3 DNA follows: TGTGCCAGCAGTTTGGTTCTAGCGGGGCTCCAAGAGACCCAGTACTTC. It yields the protein CASSLVLAGLQETQYF.

This clone has at least ten counts. The chain couples TRBV11-2 to TRBJ2-7, with 10 bases matching TRBD2. V was pared by 5 bases and J by 5 bases, with 15 bases of the junction left unmatched. This CDR3 is 17 amino acids long. Germline assignment: CDR1 SGHAT and CDR2 FQNNGV. CDR3 in DNA: TGTGCCAGCAGCCTTAGGAGGGGGGCTAGCGGGAGCAACGAGCAGTACTTC. Translation gives CASSLRRGASGSNEQYF.

This chain connects TRBV7-9 to TRBJ1-2; D is undetermined. This CDR3 region has 14 residues. V was cut by 6 bases and J by 5 bases, with 16 bases left in between. Germline V gene lookup returns CDR1 SEHNR and CDR2 FQNEAQ (reference sequence). CDR3 DNA: TGTGCCAGCAGTGGACCGGCCAGATATTATGGCTACACCTTC. Its translation: CASSGPARYYGYTF.

This chain connects TRBV7-6 to TRBJ1-5; D not certain. Germline-derived CDR1 and CDR2 are SGHVS and FNYEAQ. The V end was cut by 3 bases, the J end by 2 bases, with 20 bases between. The CDR3 extends over 18 amino acids. The CDR3: CASSLARAGSFGNQPQHF. CDR3 DNA: TGTGCCAGCAGCTTGGCGCGGGCGGGATCGTTTGGCAATCAGCCCCAGCATTTT.

The V gene is TRBV4-3, the J gene TRBJ1-2; the match to TRBD1 covers 7 bases. V was pared by 0 bases and J by 3 bases, with 7 bases of the junction left unmatched. Looked up from germline, CDR1 is LGHNA and CDR2 is YSLEER. The length of the CDR3 is 16 residues. Here the CDR3 reads CASSQDWTGPYYGYTF. In DNA form, the CDR3 reads TGCGCCAGCAGCCAAGATTGGACAGGACCTTACTATGGCTACACCTTC.

This chain joins TRBV19 and TRBJ2-3; D is tentatively TRBD1 or TRBD2 (5 bases each). CDR1 is LNHDA and CDR2 is SQIVND in the germline V gene (reference sequence). This CDR3 is built from 15 residues. The V and J ends lost 6 bases and 0 bases respectively, with 13 bases between them. CDR3: CASSPLGASTDTQYF. The CDR3 DNA sequence: TGTGCCAGTAGCCCCCTCGGGGCCAGCACAGATACGCAGTATTTT.

This clone was seen once. The chain combines TRBV30 with TRBJ2-7; the D is unclear. Trimming stripped 7 bases from V and 3 bases from J, with 10 bases between. The CDR3 length is 11 residues. Germline V gene data show CDR1 as GTSNPN and CDR2 as SVGIG (reference sequence). CDR3 sequence reads: CAFTSGYEQYF. CDR3 DNA: TGTGCCTTTACGTCAGGCTACGAGCAGTACTTC.

In its sample, this clone was seen a few times. Other nucleotide sequences from this sample produce the same CDR3. The V and J genes are TRBV4-1 and TRBJ1-1; 7 nucleotides align to TRBD1. Trimming cost V 0 bases and J 0 bases; bases outside gene matches: 7. CDR3 size: 17 residues. Looked up from germline, CDR1 is MGHRA and CDR2 is YSYEKL. CDR3 in amino acids: CASSQDWDRYMNTEAFF. The CDR3 region has the DNA TGCGCCAGCAGCCAAGACTGGGACAGATACATGAACACTGAAGCTTTCTTT.

The DNA for the CDR3 is TGTGCCAGTAGTATCCTCGGACAGGGGGGCATGAACACTGAAGCTTTCTTT. It specifies CASSILGQGGMNTEAFF. The chain combines TRBV19 with TRBJ1-1; 10 bases are shared with TRBD1. Looked up from germline, CDR1 is LNHDA and CDR2 is SQIVND (reference sequence). J lost 0 bases, V lost 3 bases, and 7 bases had no gene match. The CDR3 runs to 17 residues.